This T cell receptor beta chain was retrieved from a study of shared clonotypes between healthy human individuals. Germline V gives CDR1 MGHRA, CDR2 YSYEKL. Trimming took off 1 base at V and 2 bases at J, with 9 bases between the two ends. CDR3 size: 14 residues. Deep-level settings were used for running the assay. As handled by the study authors: Without quality scores, immunoSEQ junctional reads could not be filtered like full-length reads. Some clones are missing from TCRdb's copy, which holds only in-frame ones; the method was immunoSEQ multiplex PCR. V, J and clone size derive from that table, while D and trimming were established from the DNA sequence. The sample includes some 500,000 clones, around 95% of them seen just once.

J is TRBJ2-7 and V is TRBV4-1, with D perhaps TRBD2 (5 bases). The source of this sequence is a woman younger than 45 in good health. The sample was naive CD4+ T cells sorted from blood. Described subset: CD45RA+ positively selected. CDR3 DNA: TGCGCCAGCAGCCAAGTTCCCGGGGCCTACGAGCAGTACTTC. Translated, it gives CASSQVPGAYEQYF.